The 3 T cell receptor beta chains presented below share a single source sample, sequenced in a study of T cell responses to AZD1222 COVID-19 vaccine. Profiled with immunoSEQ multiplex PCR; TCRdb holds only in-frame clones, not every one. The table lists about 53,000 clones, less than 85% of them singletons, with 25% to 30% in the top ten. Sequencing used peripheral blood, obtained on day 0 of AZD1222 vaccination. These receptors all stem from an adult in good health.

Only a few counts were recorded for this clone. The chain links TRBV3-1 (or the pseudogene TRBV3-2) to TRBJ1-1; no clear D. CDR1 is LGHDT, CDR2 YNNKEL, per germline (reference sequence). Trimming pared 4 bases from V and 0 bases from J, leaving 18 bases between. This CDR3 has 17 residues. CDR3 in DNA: TGTGCCAGCAGCCTCGCCCCCCTGCGCTTGTTGAACACTGAAGCTTTCTTT. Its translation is CASSLAPLRLLNTEAFF.

The CDR3 DNA follows: TGTGCCACCGCAAGAAAGGGGACTAGCGGGAACAATGAGCAGTTCTTC. It is translated as CATARKGTSGNNEQFF. The genes are TRBV24-1 and TRBJ2-1, with TRBD2 matching over 13 bases. This CDR3 has 16 residues. Germline lookup yields CDR1 KGHDR and CDR2 SFDVKD. V shed 9 bases, J shed 5 bases, and the junction held 9 bases outside the gene matches.

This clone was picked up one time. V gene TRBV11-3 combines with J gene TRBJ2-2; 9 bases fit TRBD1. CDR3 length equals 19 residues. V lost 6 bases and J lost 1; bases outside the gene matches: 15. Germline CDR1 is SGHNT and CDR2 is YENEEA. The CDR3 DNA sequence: TGTGCCAGCAGTCGAGGGGATCACAGGGGGCTGAGGAACACCGGGGAGCTGTTTTTT. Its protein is CASSRGDHRGLRNTGELFF.